This TCR beta chain was sequenced during a study of blood T cell repertoires in COVID-19. TCRdb's copy holds only in-frame clones and misses some; the assay was immunoSEQ multiplex PCR. The sample has roughly 160,000 clones, around 85% seen once. Germline V CDR1 and CDR2: SGDLS, YYNGEE. Trimming stripped 0 bases from V and 5 bases from J, with 14 bases between. The CDR3 has 15 residues. The receptor's source is an older man with COVID-19, enrolled during active disease. The chain combines TRBV9 with TRBJ2-5; D is possibly TRBD2 (6 bases). The sample was peripheral blood. In DNA, the CDR3 is TGTGCCAGCAGCGTAGGGGCCGGGACTGGGGAGACCCAGTACTTC. Amino acid sequence: CASSVGAGTGETQYF.